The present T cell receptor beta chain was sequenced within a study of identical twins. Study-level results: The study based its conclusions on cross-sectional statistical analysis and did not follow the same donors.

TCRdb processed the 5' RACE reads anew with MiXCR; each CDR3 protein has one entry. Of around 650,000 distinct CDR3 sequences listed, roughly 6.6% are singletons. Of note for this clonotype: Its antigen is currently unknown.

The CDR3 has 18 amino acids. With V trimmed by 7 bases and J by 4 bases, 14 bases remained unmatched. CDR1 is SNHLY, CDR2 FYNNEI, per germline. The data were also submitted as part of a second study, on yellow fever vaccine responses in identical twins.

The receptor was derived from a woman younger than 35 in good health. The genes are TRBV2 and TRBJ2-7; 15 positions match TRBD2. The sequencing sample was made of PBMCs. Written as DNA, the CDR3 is TGTGCCAGCACCGGAGATGGACTAGCGGGAGGGACGAAGTACGAGCAGTACTTC. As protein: CASTGDGLAGGTKYEQYF.